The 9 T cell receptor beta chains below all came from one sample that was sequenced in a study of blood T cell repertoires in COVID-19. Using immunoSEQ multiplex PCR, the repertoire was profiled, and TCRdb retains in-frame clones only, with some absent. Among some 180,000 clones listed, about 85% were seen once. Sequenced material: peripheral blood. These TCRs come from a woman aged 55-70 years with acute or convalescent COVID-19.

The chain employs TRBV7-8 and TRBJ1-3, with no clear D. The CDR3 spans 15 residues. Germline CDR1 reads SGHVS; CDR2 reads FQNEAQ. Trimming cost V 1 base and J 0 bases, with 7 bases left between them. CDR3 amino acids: CASSLGHNSGNTIYF. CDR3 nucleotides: TGTGCCAGCAGCTTAGGGCACAACTCTGGAAACACCATATATTTT.

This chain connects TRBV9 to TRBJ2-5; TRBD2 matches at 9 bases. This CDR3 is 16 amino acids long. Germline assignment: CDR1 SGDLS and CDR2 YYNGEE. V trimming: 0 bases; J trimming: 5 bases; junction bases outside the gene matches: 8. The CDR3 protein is CASSVGGLAKGETQYF. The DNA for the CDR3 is TGTGCCAGCAGCGTAGGAGGACTAGCGAAAGGGGAGACCCAGTACTTC. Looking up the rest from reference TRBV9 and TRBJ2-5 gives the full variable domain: DSGVTQTPKHLITATGQRVTLRCSPRSGDLSVYWYQQSLDQGLQFLIQYYNGEERAKGNILERFSAQQFPDLHSELNLSSLELGDSALYFCASSVGGLAKGETQYFGPGTRLLVL.

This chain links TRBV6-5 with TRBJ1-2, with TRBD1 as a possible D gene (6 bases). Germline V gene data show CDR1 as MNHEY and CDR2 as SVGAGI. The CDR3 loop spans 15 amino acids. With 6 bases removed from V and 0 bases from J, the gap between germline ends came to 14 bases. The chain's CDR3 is CASSTTGLANYGYTF. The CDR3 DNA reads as TGTGCCAGCAGCACGACAGGATTAGCTAACTATGGCTACACCTTC.

CDR3 loop: CASSGSAGDEQFF. CDR3 sequence (DNA): TGTGCCAGCAGTGGATCAGCGGGAGATGAGCAGTTCTTC. V gene TRBV6-4 combines with J gene TRBJ2-1, with 8 bases fitting TRBD2. Germline CDR1 reads MRHNA; CDR2 reads SNTAGT. CDR3 size: 13 residues. V gave up 4 bases and J gave up 8 bases; unmatched junction bases: 4.

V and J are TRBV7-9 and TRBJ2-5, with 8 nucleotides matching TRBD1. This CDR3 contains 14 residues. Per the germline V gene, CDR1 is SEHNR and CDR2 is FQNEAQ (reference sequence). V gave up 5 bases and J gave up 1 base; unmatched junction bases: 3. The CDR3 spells CASSRQGTQETQYF. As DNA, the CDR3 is TGTGCCAGCAGCCGACAGGGGACCCAAGAGACCCAGTACTTC.

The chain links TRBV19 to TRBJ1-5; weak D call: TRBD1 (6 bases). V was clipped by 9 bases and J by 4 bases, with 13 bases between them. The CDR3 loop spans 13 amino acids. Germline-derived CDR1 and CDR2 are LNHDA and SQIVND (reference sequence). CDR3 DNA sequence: TGTGCCAGCTCTACAGGGAATAATCAGCCCCAGCATTTT. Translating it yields CASSTGNNQPQHF.

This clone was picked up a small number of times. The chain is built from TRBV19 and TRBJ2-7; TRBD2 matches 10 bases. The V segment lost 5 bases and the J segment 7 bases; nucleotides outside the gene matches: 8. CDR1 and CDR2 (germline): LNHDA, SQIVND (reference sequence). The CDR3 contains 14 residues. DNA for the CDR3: TGTGCCAGTAGTGTTCTAGCGGGAGCAGGGGAGCAGTACGTC. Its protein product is CASSVLAGAGEQYV.

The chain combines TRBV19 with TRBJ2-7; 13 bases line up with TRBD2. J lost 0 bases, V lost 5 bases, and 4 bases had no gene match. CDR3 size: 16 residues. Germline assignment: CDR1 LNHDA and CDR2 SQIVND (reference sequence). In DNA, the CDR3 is TGTGCCAGTAGTGATACTAGCGGGAGGGACTCCTACGAGCAGTACTTC. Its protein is CASSDTSGRDSYEQYF.

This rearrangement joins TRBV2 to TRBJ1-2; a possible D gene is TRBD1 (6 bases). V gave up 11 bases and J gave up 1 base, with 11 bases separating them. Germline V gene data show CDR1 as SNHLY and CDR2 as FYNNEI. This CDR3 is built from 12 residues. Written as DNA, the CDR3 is TGTGCCGAGCAGGGGAGTAACTATGGCTACACCTTC. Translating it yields CAEQGSNYGYTF. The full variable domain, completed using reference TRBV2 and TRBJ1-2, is EPEVTQTPSHQVTQMGQEVILRCVPISNHLYFYWYRQILGQKVEFLVSFYNNEISEKSEIFDDQFSVERPDGSNFTLKIRSTKLEDSAMYFCAEQGSNYGYTFGSGTRLTVV.